This note documents a single T cell receptor (beta chain) sequence. The antigen is not known. An end of the junction differs from the germline gene, which may be a read error. This specimen comes from a study of breast tumors, draining lymph nodes, adjacent tissues. The study, taken as a whole, reports: That most tumor T cells come from lymph nodes remained unproven. Tumor repertoires ranked between lymph nodes and nontumor tissue in diversity, with V and J gene preferences. Tumor and nontumor repertoires were significantly more similar in luminal-like than in basal-like breast cancer.

The germline gives CDR1 MGHDK, CDR2 SYGVNS. CDR3 length: 16 amino acids. Breast cancer patients provided tissue from their axillary draining lymph nodes. TCRdb reprocessed the multiplex PCR reads via MiXCR and lists one record per CDR3 protein. Of 150,000 to 200,000 distinct CDR3 sequences listed, approximately 30% are singletons. The sequence came from a female donor with breast cancer. Some clones in this sample may be carry-over from other donors' samples. Sequenced input: axillary lymph node tissue. This sequence joins TRBV25-1 and TRBJ2-2, with 9 bases identical to TRBD2. The CDR3 sequence is CACSEPPISGSGELFF. CDR3 coding DNA: TGTGCCTGCAGTGAACCTCCTATTAGCGGGAGTGGGGAGCTGTTTTTT. Full variable domain (missing parts from reference TRBV25-1 and TRBJ2-2): EADIYQTPRYLVIGTGKKITLECSQTMGHDKMYWYQQDPGMELHLIHYSYGVNSTEKGDLSSESTVSRIRTEHFPLTLESARPSHTSQYLCACSEPPISGSGELFFGEGSRLTVL.